One sample yielded the 5 T cell receptor beta chains listed below, sequenced in a study of blood T cell repertoires in COVID-19. Repertoires were generated with immunoSEQ multiplex PCR, while TCRdb's copy carries only in-frame clones and drops some. The table lists some 490,000 clones, 80% to 90% of them singletons. Source material: PBMCs or T cells enriched from blood (not recorded which). These receptors originate from a woman aged 60-70 years who had recovered from COVID-19.

J is TRBJ2-2 and V is TRBV6-5, with unresolved D. The germline CDR1 and CDR2 sequences are MNHEY and SVGAGI. The CDR3 has 15 amino acids. V dropped 11 bases and J dropped 6 bases, with 22 bases sitting between them. CDR3 nucleotides: TGTGCCTCCCAAGGAAACAGAAGAGCATCCGGGGAGCTGTTTTTT. This gives the protein CASQGNRRASGELFF.

On this clone itself: Different DNA sequences within this sample yield the same CDR3. The genes are TRBV30 and TRBJ1-2; 8 positions match TRBD1. The CDR3 runs 11 residues. Trimming removed 7 bases from V and 4 bases from J; junction bases left unmatched: 2. Germline CDR1 reads GTSNPN; CDR2 reads SVGIG (reference sequence). Here the CDR3 reads CASDRAYGYTF. The CDR3 DNA reads as TGTGCCTCGGACAGGGCCTATGGCTACACCTTC.

This rearrangement joins TRBV6-1 to TRBJ2-7; 11 bases line up with TRBD2. The CDR3 covers 17 residues. V lost 2 bases and J lost 2; bases outside the gene matches: 8. Germline V lookup: CDR1 MNHNS, CDR2 SASEGT. CDR3: CASSEPVAGGFAYEQYF. The CDR3 coding sequence is TGTGCCAGCAGTGAACCCGTAGCGGGGGGGTTCGCCTACGAGCAGTACTTC.

The chain is built from TRBV19 and TRBJ1-1; the match to TRBD1 covers 7 bases. The CDR3 contains 13 residues. In germline, CDR1 is LNHDA, CDR2 SQIVND (reference sequence). V shed 8 bases and J 4 bases; nucleotides not matched to a gene: 7. As DNA, the CDR3 is TGTGCCAGTCTTAGACAGGGCTTCACTGAAGCTTTCTTT. Encoded protein: CASLRQGFTEAFF.

This clone was detected ten times or more. The chain is built from TRBV5-4 and TRBJ1-3; TRBD1 aligns across 8 bases. Looked up from germline, CDR1 is SGHNT and CDR2 is YYREEE (reference sequence). The CDR3 is 14 residues long. J was trimmed by 4 bases and V by 3 bases; bases with no gene match: 3. CDR3 nucleotide sequence: TGTGCCAGCAGCTACCGGGACAGGGGAAACACCATATATTTT. This codes for CASSYRDRGNTIYF.